Listed here is a single TCR beta chain. As yet, its antigen is unknown. The CDR3 sequence is 15 residues long. V lost 0 bases to trimming and J lost 5 bases, with 14 bases between them. CDR1 is DFQATT and CDR2 is SNEGSKA in the germline V gene (reference sequence). This sample is drawn from a study of response to subunit inactivated influenza vaccine. Regarding the study as a whole: Few additional T cells are recruited per seasonal influenza vaccination, authors suggested.

One entry per CDR3 protein results from TCRdb running MiXCR on the RT-PCR reads. The sample has approximately 230,000 distinct CDR3 sequences; 12% are singletons. V and J are TRBV20-1 and TRBJ1-5; D not certain. This sequence was found in a man between 50 and 59 years old who received an inactivated influenza vaccine. The sequencing used non-naive T cells sorted from PBMCs, collected 14 days before vaccination. CDR3 coding DNA: TGCAGTGCTAGAGAGGATTTAAGGTCACATCAGCCCCAGCATTTT. Translating it yields CSAREDLRSHQPQHF.